The TCR beta chain described here comes from a study of blood T cell repertoires in COVID-19. Whole-study context: PBMCs, B-cell-depleted T cells, or T cells were the source of the cDNA or gDNA that made up the material.

The method was immunoSEQ multiplex PCR; TCRdb's version includes in-frame clones alone and lacks a portion of them. The sample yields about 55,000 clones, 91% seen once. The V gene's germline CDR1 is ENHRY and CDR2 SYGVKD. The germline V and J ends were trimmed by 4 bases and 7 bases, with 8 bases remaining between them. The CDR3 has 13 amino acids. The TCR originated in a man aged 45-60 years with active COVID-19. V gene TRBV10-3 combines with J gene TRBJ1-6; D call uncertain. The sequenced sample consisted of peripheral blood. The CDR3 DNA is TGTGCCATCAGTGGTAGTATCAATTCACCCCTCCACTTT. It codes for CAISGSINSPLHF.